This T cell receptor beta chain originates from a study of human T cells and chemical hapten exposure. Study summary: Across its approximately 25 weeks, the study gave patients weekly diphenylcyclopropenone doses to the scalp.

Findings of the study overall: Positive correlation was observed between PT1 expanded TCR counts and patch test score. No change in TCRs above 1 in 1000 frequency was produced by DPC sensitization.

Time point: patch test 1, 2 weeks after DPC sensitization. Treatment specified: therapeutic diphenylcyclopropenone sensitization with weekly scalp DPC. Donors were 18 to 70-year-old alopecia patients suitable for DPC. This clonotype was detected only a few times. Its antigen is not identified. TCRdb re-called the RACE reads with MiXCR, one entry per CDR3 protein. The sample lists fewer than 200,000 distinct CDR3 sequences, approximately 20% occurring once. This material consisted of whole blood, taken in connection with sensitization to the hapten diphenylcyclopropenone (DPC). The TCR sequence derives from a woman aged 45-59 years with alopecia areata. Some clones in this sample may be carry-over from other donors' samples.

CDR3 sequence reads: CASSGDWGSYNEQFF. The CDR3 nucleotides read TGTGCCAGCAGTGGGGATTGGGGCTCCTACAATGAGCAGTTCTTC. The gene calls are TRBV6-1 and TRBJ2-1; D is ambiguous. Germline V CDR1 and CDR2: MNHNS, SASEGT. This CDR3 has 15 amino acids. V dropped 4 bases and J dropped 0 bases, with 10 bases sitting between them.